One sample yielded the 10 T cell receptor beta chains listed below, sequenced in a study of T cells after somatic rescue of genetic block. Repertoires were generated with immunoSEQ multiplex PCR, while TCRdb's copy carries only in-frame clones and drops some. Of about 13,000 clones listed, over 65% are singletons. Sequencing was done on a sample of peripheral blood mononuclear cells (PBMCs). All receptors derive from a boy between 10 and 17 years old.

This clone was observed a handful of times. The J gene is TRBJ2-7, the V gene TRBV28, with TRBD1 as a possible D gene (7 bases). The CDR3 runs to 14 residues. CDR1 and CDR2 from the germline V gene are MDHEN and SYDVKM. V dropped 3 bases and J dropped 2 bases, with 11 bases sitting between them. As DNA, the CDR3 is TGTGCCAGCAGTTTGCTCAGGGGGGCCTACGAGCAGTACTTC. This translates into CASSLLRGAYEQYF.

J is TRBJ2-1 and V is TRBV5-5; D not certain. Germline values: CDR1 SGHKS, CDR2 YYEKEE (reference sequence). There are 13 residues in the CDR3. V shed 4 bases and J shed 7 bases, with 12 bases lying between them. The CDR3 reads CASSQEGMNEQFF. The CDR3 DNA follows: TGTGCCAGCAGCCAAGAAGGGATGAATGAGCAGTTCTTC. Supplemented by reference TRBV5-5 and TRBJ2-1, the full variable domain reads DAGVTQSPTHLIKTRGQQVTLRCSPISGHKSVSWYQQVLGQGPQFIFQYYEKEERGRGNFPDRFSARQFPNYSSELNVNALLLGDSALYLCASSQEGMNEQFFGPGTRLTVL.

The chain couples TRBV19 to TRBJ1-3; the match to TRBD1 covers 8 bases. The length of the CDR3 is 16 residues. The germline V gene encodes CDR1 LNHDA and CDR2 SQIVND (reference sequence). The junction had 6 bases not matched to a gene; V was cut back by 5 bases and J by 0 bases. The CDR3 coding sequence is TGTGCCAGTAGTTTGGACAGGGCCAGCTCTGGAAACACCATATATTTT. Protein: CASSLDRASSGNTIYF.

The chain is built from TRBV19 and TRBJ2-3, with TRBD2 matching 11 bases. The junction had 10 bases not matched to a gene; V was cut back by 8 bases and J by 3 bases. The CDR3 length is 16 residues. Germline-derived CDR1 and CDR2 are LNHDA and SQIVND (reference sequence). The CDR3 spells CASDSGRGWRTDTQYF. CDR3 in DNA: TGTGCCAGTGATAGCGGGAGGGGTTGGAGGACAGATACGCAGTATTTT. The complete variable domain, with remaining parts taken from reference TRBV19 and TRBJ2-3, reads DGGITQSPKYLFRKEGQNVTLSCEQNLNHDAMYWYRQDPGQGLRLIYYSQIVNDFQKGDIAEGYSVSREKKESFPLTVTSAQKNPTAFYLCASDSGRGWRTDTQYFGPGTRLTVL.

This rearrangement joins TRBV12-5 to TRBJ2-7; the match to TRBD1 covers 8 bases. CDR3 size: 16 residues. From germline, CDR1 is LGHNT and CDR2 FRNRAP. The V and J ends lost 0 bases and 2 bases, in that order; junction bases with no gene match: 6. The CDR3 DNA follows: TGTGCTAGTGGTTTGGTAACAGGGACAGGACCCTACGAGCAGTACTTC. Translation gives CASGLVTGTGPYEQYF. The whole variable domain, filled in from reference TRBV12-5 and TRBJ2-7, reads DARVTQTPRHKVTEMGQEVTMRCQPILGHNTVFWYRQTMMQGLELLAYFRNRAPLDDSGMPKDRFSAEMPDATLATLKIQPSEPRDSAVYFCASGLVTGTGPYEQYFGPGTRLTVT.

V gene TRBV6-5 combines with J gene TRBJ2-3, with TRBD2 matching over 8 bases. CDR1 and CDR2 (germline): MNHEY, SVGAGI. The V gene end was trimmed by 5 bases and the J gene end by 3 bases; junction bases not matched to a gene: 4. This CDR3 is 14 amino acids long. CDR3 protein: CASSRREGTDTQYF. In DNA form, the CDR3 reads TGTGCCAGCAGTCGCCGGGAGGGAACAGATACGCAGTATTTT.

The rearrangement joins TRBV5-8 to TRBJ2-7; 10 bases fit TRBD1. This CDR3 has 14 amino acids. The J segment lost 3 bases and the V segment lost 1 base, leaving 1 base of the junction unmatched. Germline CDR1 SGHTS, CDR2 YDEGEE. CDR3 coding DNA: TGTGCCAGCAGCTTGAGGGACAGGGGCTACGAGCAGTACTTC. This gives the protein CASSLRDRGYEQYF.

The rearrangement links TRBV14 to TRBJ2-5; D is possibly TRBD1 (5 bases). V gave up 5 bases and J gave up 5 bases, with 15 bases separating them. The CDR3 is 14 amino acids. Germline CDR1 and CDR2: SGHDN and FVKESK. The DNA for the CDR3 is TGTGCCAGCAGCGTAATAGGGGCCTTTGAGACCCAGTACTTC. Its translation is CASSVIGAFETQYF.

The chain joins TRBV11-2 to TRBJ2-7; D not certain. CDR3 size: 15 residues. The germline V gene encodes CDR1 SGHAT and CDR2 FQNNGV. The germline V and J ends were trimmed by 0 bases and 1 base, with 10 bases remaining between them. The CDR3 nucleotides read TGTGCCAGCAGCTTAGATTCCAAATATTCCTACGAGCAGTACTTC. Residues: CASSLDSKYSYEQYF.

This sequence joins TRBV6-6 and TRBJ1-2; TRBD1 is a possible D gene (6 bases). Trimming removed 5 bases from V and 4 bases from J, with 14 bases in between. Looked up from germline, CDR1 is MNHNY and CDR2 is SVGAGI (reference sequence). There are 14 residues in the CDR3. The CDR3 DNA reads as TGTGCCAGCAGTACCGCAGGGGACGGCTATGGCTACACCTTC. Amino acid sequence: CASSTAGDGYGYTF.